Below are 11 T cell receptor beta chains sequenced from a single sample in a study of neoadjuvant anti-PD-1 for oral cavity cancer. Only in-frame clones appear in the TCRdb table, and some are missing; sequencing was by immunoSEQ multiplex PCR. Of 10,000 to 15,000 clones listed, roughly 69% are singletons. The sequencing used PBMCs, collected before nivolumab (anti-PD-1) treatment. The receptors come from a person aged 35-79 years with oral cavity squamous cell carcinoma.

This sequence joins TRBV6-4 and TRBJ2-1, with 9 nucleotides matching TRBD2. Germline V lookup: CDR1 MRHNA, CDR2 SNTAGT. The CDR3 has 15 residues. The V segment lost 3 bases and the J segment 8 bases; nucleotides outside the gene matches: 8. CDR3 in DNA: TGTGCCAGCAGTGAATCGGGCGGGAGGGTAGATGAGCAGTTCTTC. Translating it yields CASSESGGRVDEQFF.

This sequence joins TRBV20-1 and TRBJ1-1; D gene ambiguous. The germline gives CDR1 DFQATT, CDR2 SNEGSKA (reference sequence). V was shortened by 3 bases and J by 1 base, with 3 bases between the two germline ends. The CDR3 covers 11 residues. The CDR3 region is CSASKNTEAFF. DNA of the CDR3: TGCAGTGCTAGTAAGAACACTGAAGCTTTCTTT.

There are a few counts of this clone. This chain links TRBV5-6 with TRBJ2-2; D unclear. The CDR3 is 14 residues long. The V gene lost 2 bases and the J gene lost 3 bases, with 8 bases spanning the gap. Germline V gives CDR1 SGHDT, CDR2 YYEEEE. The CDR3 spells CASSFAPDTGELFF. CDR3 nucleotide sequence: TGTGCCAGCAGCTTTGCTCCAGACACCGGGGAGCTGTTTTTT.

V gene TRBV6-1 combines with J gene TRBJ2-1; weak D call: TRBD2 (5 bases). Germline values: CDR1 MNHNS, CDR2 SASEGT. The CDR3 has 13 amino acids. V was clipped by 4 bases and J by 13 bases, with 17 bases between them. As DNA, the CDR3 is TGTGCCAGCAGTGGAGGCGTCGGTCGGGAACAGTTCTTC. It specifies CASSGGVGREQFF.

CDR3 in amino acids: CASSFSVNTEAFF. CDR3 coding DNA: TGTGCCAGCAGCTTTTCTGTGAACACTGAAGCTTTCTTT. This chain joins TRBV7-3 and TRBJ1-1, with D unresolved. In germline, CDR1 is SGHTA, CDR2 FQGTGA. Trimming shortened V by 3 bases and J by 0 bases, and 5 bases separated the two germline ends. This CDR3 is built from 13 residues.

This chain joins TRBV29-1 and TRBJ1-2; 7 nucleotides align to TRBD1. Germline V gives CDR1 SQVTM, CDR2 ANQGSEA. The CDR3 is 16 amino acids. V lost 3 bases to trimming and J lost 4 bases; unmatched junction nucleotides: 14. The CDR3 DNA is TGCAGCGTTGAGGGGTTTCAGACAGGGTCTCTCTATGGCTACACCTTC. Its protein is CSVEGFQTGSLYGYTF.

This chain uses TRBV6-5 with TRBJ1-1; 7 nucleotides line up with TRBD1. V was clipped by 6 bases and J by 5 bases; unmatched bases: 9. The CDR3 has 14 residues. The germline V gene encodes CDR1 MNHEY and CDR2 SVGAGI. The CDR3 spells CASSKGGSMTEAFF. The CDR3 DNA reads TGTGCCAGCAGCAAAGGGGGCTCAATGACTGAAGCTTTCTTT.

The genes are TRBV19 and TRBJ2-5, with 9 positions matching TRBD2. This CDR3 has 16 residues. The germline V gene encodes CDR1 LNHDA and CDR2 SQIVND (reference sequence). V dropped 3 bases and J dropped 1; count of bases not matched to a gene: 6. The CDR3: CASSIRLADFQETQYF. In DNA, the CDR3 is TGTGCCAGTAGTATTCGACTAGCGGATTTCCAAGAGACCCAGTACTTC.

The rearrangement uses TRBV6-1 and TRBJ1-5; D is perhaps TRBD1 (6 bases). Trimming left V 8 bases short and J 2 bases short, with 10 bases between. Germline CDR1 reads MNHNS; CDR2 reads SASEGT. The CDR3 extends over 13 amino acids. The CDR3 loop is CASAGDGNQPQHF. The CDR3 DNA sequence: TGTGCCAGCGCAGGGGATGGCAATCAGCCCCAGCATTTT.

This clone came up a few times. The chain carries TRBV7-2 and TRBJ1-5; D unresolved. Germline V gives CDR1 SGHTA, CDR2 FQGNSA. Trimming stripped 2 bases from V and 5 bases from J, with 13 bases between. This CDR3 is 15 amino acids long. The CDR3, as DNA: TGTGCCAGCAGCTTAAGCATCAGCAGAGATCAGCCCCAGCATTTT. Translation: CASSLSISRDQPQHF. Variable domain in full (rest from reference TRBV7-2 and TRBJ1-5): GAGVSQSPSNKVTEKGKDVELRCDPISGHTALYWYRQSLGQGLEFLIYFQGNSAPDKSGLPSDRFSAERTGGSVSTLTIQRTQQEDSAVYLCASSLSISRDQPQHFGDGTRLSIL.

The CDR3 loop reads CASSPTKGGIAEAFF. CDR3 coding DNA: TGTGCCAGCAGCCCGACGAAGGGCGGGATCGCTGAAGCTTTCTTT. The rearrangement links TRBV7-9 to TRBJ1-1, with D uncertain. V lost 5 bases and J 6 bases, leaving 19 bases between the germline ends. Germline V gene lookup returns CDR1 SEHNR and CDR2 FQNEAQ (reference sequence). The CDR3 has 15 residues.